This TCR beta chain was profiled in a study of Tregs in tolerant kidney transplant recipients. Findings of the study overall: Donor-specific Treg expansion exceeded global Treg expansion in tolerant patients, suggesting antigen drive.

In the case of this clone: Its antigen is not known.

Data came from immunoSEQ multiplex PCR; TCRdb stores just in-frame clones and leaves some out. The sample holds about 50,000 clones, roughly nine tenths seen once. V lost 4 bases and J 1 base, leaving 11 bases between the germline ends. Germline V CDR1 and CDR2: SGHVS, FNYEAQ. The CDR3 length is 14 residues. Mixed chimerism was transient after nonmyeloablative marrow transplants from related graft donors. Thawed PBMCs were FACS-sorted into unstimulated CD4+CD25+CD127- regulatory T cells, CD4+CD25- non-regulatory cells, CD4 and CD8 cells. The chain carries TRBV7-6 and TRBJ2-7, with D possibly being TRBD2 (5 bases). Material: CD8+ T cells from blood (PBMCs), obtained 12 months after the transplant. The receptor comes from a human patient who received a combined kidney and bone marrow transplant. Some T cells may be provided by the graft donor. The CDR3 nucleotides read TGTGCCAGCAGCTATAGTAGCGATTCCTACGAGCAGTACTTC. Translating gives CASSYSSDSYEQYF.